Below are 13 T cell receptor beta chains sequenced from a single sample in a study of PD-1 blockade in classical Hodgkin lymphoma. In every patient, relapse followed autologous stem cell transplantation, while exposure to brentuximab vedotin differed. The repertoire was sequenced with immunoSEQ multiplex PCR; TCRdb's copy has only in-frame clones and lacks some. The data hold about 75,000 clones, with about 92% observed a single time. Here the sequenced sample was peripheral blood mononuclear cells (PBMCs), taken at baseline. These receptors originate from a human donor with classical Hodgkin lymphoma.

This chain connects TRBV30 to TRBJ2-6; no reliable D call. This CDR3 contains 18 residues. The germline V gene has CDR1 GTSNPN and CDR2 SVGIG (reference sequence). V was cut by 2 bases and J by 0 bases, with 17 bases left in between. DNA of the CDR3: TGTGCCTGGAGTCCTACGGGCACCACCTTCTCTGGGGCCAACGTCCTGACTTTC. Amino acids: CAWSPTGTTFSGANVLTF.

V and J are TRBV19 and TRBJ2-7, with 10 bases fitting TRBD2. The junction had 4 bases not matched to a gene; V was cut back by 3 bases and J by 5 bases. Germline values: CDR1 LNHDA, CDR2 SQIVND (reference sequence). The CDR3 length is 14 residues. CDR3 amino acids: CASSISSGSHEQYF. The CDR3 DNA is TGTGCCAGTAGTATTTCTAGCGGGAGCCACGAGCAGTACTTC.

CDR3 in DNA: TGTGCCAGCGGGGCGGGGATGTCCCACAATGAGCAGTTCTTC. Its protein product is CASGAGMSHNEQFF. This rearrangement joins TRBV2 to TRBJ2-1; a weak D match, TRBD2 (6 bases). The CDR3 length is 14 residues. The V gene's germline CDR1 is SNHLY and CDR2 FYNNEI. V was trimmed by 8 bases and J by 5 bases, leaving 16 bases between them.

V and J are TRBV6-1 and TRBJ1-1; the match to TRBD1 covers 8 bases. The V gene end was trimmed by 5 bases and the J gene end by 4 bases; junction bases not matched to a gene: 3. The CDR3 loop spans 13 amino acids. Germline assignment: CDR1 MNHNS and CDR2 SASEGT. CDR3 in amino acids: CASSPDRGTEAFF. The CDR3 DNA follows: TGTGCCAGCAGTCCTGACAGGGGCACTGAAGCTTTCTTT.

The rearrangement uses TRBV14 and TRBJ1-2; 7 bases match TRBD1. The CDR3 is 14 residues long. The V and J ends lost 4 bases and 2 bases, in that order; junction bases with no gene match: 4. The germline gives CDR1 SGHDN, CDR2 FVKESK. This chain's CDR3 is CASSRDRANYGYTF. The CDR3 DNA reads as TGTGCCAGCAGCCGCGACAGGGCGAACTATGGCTACACCTTC.

The gene calls are TRBV5-5 and TRBJ1-3; no clear D. V lost 0 bases and J lost 2, with 15 bases in between. The CDR3 loop spans 17 amino acids. Germline CDR1 reads SGHKS; CDR2 reads YYEKEE (reference sequence). This chain's CDR3 is CASSLGGVFPTGNTIYF. Written as DNA, the CDR3 is TGTGCCAGCAGCTTGGGGGGAGTGTTCCCGACTGGAAACACCATATATTTT. The entire variable domain, with the rest obtained from reference TRBV5-5 and TRBJ1-3, is as follows: DAGVTQSPTHLIKTRGQQVTLRCSPISGHKSVSWYQQVLGQGPQFIFQYYEKEERGRGNFPDRFSARQFPNYSSELNVNALLLGDSALYLCASSLGGVFPTGNTIYFGEGSWLTVV.

V gene TRBV30 combines with J gene TRBJ2-2; D is unclear. Trimming removed 5 bases from V and 5 bases from J, with 9 bases in between. Germline assignment: CDR1 GTSNPN and CDR2 SVGIG (reference sequence). The CDR3 has 12 residues. This chain's CDR3 is CAWVPRTGELFF. CDR3 DNA sequence: TGTGCCTGGGTCCCTCGGACCGGGGAGCTGTTTTTT.

CDR3 coding DNA: TGTGCCAGCAGCTTGAGGGTAGCGGGAGGGCCTGTCTCCTACGAGCAGTACTTC. Translating gives CASSLRVAGGPVSYEQYF. The chain joins TRBV7-2 to TRBJ2-7; 11 bases match TRBD2. The CDR3 sequence is 18 residues long. The V gene's germline CDR1 is SGHTA and CDR2 FQGNSA. Losses at the gene ends were 3 bases for V and 0 bases for J; bases not matched to a gene: 10.

V is TRBV5-5 and J is TRBJ2-5, with 11 bases fitting TRBD2. This CDR3 region has 14 residues. The V segment lost 4 bases and the J segment 4 bases; nucleotides outside the gene matches: 3. CDR1 and CDR2 (germline): SGHKS, YYEKEE (reference sequence). CDR3 in amino acids: CASSPGLAGETQYF. The CDR3 DNA reads TGTGCCAGCAGCCCAGGACTAGCGGGAGAGACCCAGTACTTC.

The DNA of the CDR3 is TGCAGCGTTGGACCACAGACGGGCGAGACCCAGTACTTC. Its translation is CSVGPQTGETQYF. The chain carries TRBV29-1 and TRBJ2-5; D uncertain. Germline CDR1 is SQVTM and CDR2 is ANQGSEA. V was cut by 4 bases and J by 5 bases, with 14 bases left in between. The CDR3 length is 13 residues.

The chain joins TRBV7-3 to TRBJ2-3, with D possibly being TRBD2 (6 bases). V dropped 3 bases and J dropped 6 bases, with 19 bases sitting between them. The germline CDR1 and CDR2 sequences are SGHTA and FQGTGA. This CDR3 region has 16 residues. CDR3: CASSFSRDNTEDTQYF. CDR3 DNA sequence: TGTGCCAGCAGCTTCTCGCGGGATAATACGGAGGATACGCAGTATTTT.

The chain combines TRBV6-6 with TRBJ1-5; no clear D gene. This CDR3 contains 14 residues. The germline CDR1 and CDR2 sequences are MNHNY and SVGAGI (reference sequence). V lost 0 bases to trimming and J lost 5 bases, with 8 bases between them. The CDR3 DNA sequence: TGTGCCAGCAGTTACTCAGGGTGGCATCAGCCCCAGCATTTT. Its translation: CASSYSGWHQPQHF.

The chain joins TRBV7-9 to TRBJ2-1; TRBD2 agrees at 10 bases. Looked up from germline, CDR1 is SEHNR and CDR2 is FQNEAQ (reference sequence). CDR3 size: 15 residues. The V gene end was trimmed by 3 bases and the J gene end by 9 bases; junction bases not matched to a gene: 8. CDR3 nucleotides: TGTGCCAGCAGCTTGGTTCTAGCGGGAGATGGTGAGCAGTTCTTC. It codes for CASSLVLAGDGEQFF. The full variable domain, completed using reference TRBV7-9 and TRBJ2-1, is DTGVSQNPRHKITKRGQNVTFRCDPISEHNRLYWYRQTLGQGPEFLTYFQNEAQLEKSRLLSDRFSAERPKGSFSTLEIQRTEQGDSAMYLCASSLVLAGDGEQFFGPGTRLTVL.